This T cell receptor beta chain was captured in a study of T cells in women clearing cervical HPV infection (dated by TCRdb to the late 2010s). Broadly, across the study: The cases were some 25 women with histologically confirmed HPV16-related CIN3 or worse, and 2 of these cases were invasive cancers. Controls were 25 or so women whose single incident HPV16 infection cleared within 12 months without precancer or cancer developing. Blood from cases was drawn at the visit where the lesion was first identified, while blood from controls was drawn once the infection was no longer detected. For cases, a median interval of 149 days, with an interquartile range of about 85 to 200 days, was observed between lesion detection and blood sampling. Since HLA typing was available for only a few women, HLA type could not be ruled out as a confounder. This exploratory proof-of-principle case-control study, nested within the Guanacaste HPV Natural History Study in Costa Rica, compared TCR repertoires among women with different cervical HPV16 outcomes. Cases were matched to controls by age within five years and by the year the sample was collected. A median age of approximately 32 years was observed in cases versus 38 in controls, and no significant differences in baseline characteristics were found. The parent cohort enrolled roughly 10,000 women aged 18 or older in Guanacaste, Costa Rica, during about 1992 to 1995 and followed them for seven to eight years. Quality controls consisted of five blinded duplicates per group, for a total of about 60 samples made up of approximately 50 participants and about ten replicates. The paper as a whole reports these results and caveats: TCR repertoire richness was significantly higher in CIN3+ cases than in controls across sequencing depths, while evenness did not differ. The cross-sectional design could not show whether the associations came before the infection or were a result of it, and neither effector/memory subsets nor HPV-specific T cells were isolated. Because the number of T cells per sample was unknown, the richness differences could reflect varying T-cell content rather than repertoire biology. Lower TRBV6-7 relative abundance was observed in cases than in controls (roughly 0.12% versus 0.15%; Bonferroni P = 0.0008). Random forest classifiers combining richness and V gene abundances distinguished cases from controls with an estimated AUC of more than 0.75.

Every participant had a single incident cervical HPV16 infection, and prevalent HPV16 infections were excluded. Cervical HPV DNA was detected with MY09/MY11 PCR, and genotyping was done with dot-blot hybridization. Under 19 mL of heparinized blood were centrifuged, and the buffy coat was aliquoted, frozen at -30°C, then stored at -80°C. QIAGEN kits were used to extract genomic DNA from buffy coat specimens. Concerning this clone itself: Its antigen is currently not known. The CDR3 extends 3 residues past the end of the read, so its final part is completed from the germline J gene.

The CDR3 covers 14 residues, taking in both the cysteine and the phenylalanine. Only the CDR3 bases that were read are kept: 33 of them, in frame from base 1. The germline V gene (reference sequence) sets CDR1 to DFQATT and CDR2 to SNEGSKA. V is trimmed back by 5 bases and J by 4 bases, and the junction contains 10 bases that no gene match accounts for. TCR beta CDR3 regions were amplified by multiplex PCR from an average of about 1,300 ng genomic DNA per sample using the immunoSEQ assay. Primer bias was corrected in the assay by using a complete synthetic TCR repertoire to establish an amplification baseline. The amplicons were sequenced using the Illumina platform. In the original analysis: Error correction of the sequences involved clustering with frequency ratios plus a modified nearest-neighbor algorithm, after which the sequences were analyzed in the immunoSEQ Analyzer using IMGT gene definitions. At each rarefaction depth, TCR richness and evenness were averaged across 20 rarefaction repeats, and any sample with fewer sequences than the depth was left out. Wilcoxon rank sum tests with FDR correction were used to compare V, D and J gene relative abundances between the groups. Blinded duplicates gave an intraclass correlation of 95% to 97% for TCR richness and an average of 76.4% across some 69 gene segments. TCRdb took this table from immuneACCESS and kept in-frame rearrangements with V and J called. Such tables lack part of the clones; where checked against another copy, unresolved V genes explain under half of the gap, and the rest is unexplained. V and J calls and clone size are those listed in that table; D and trimming were worked out from the DNA. This sample's records show under 40,000 clones. The ten largest clones add up to 6.5% to 8% of the sample.

The sequence was obtained from a woman aged 18-70 years with a cervical HPV16 infection that either progressed to CIN3+ or cleared (not recorded which). The chain uses TRBV20-1 and TRBJ1-1; TRBD1 fits 7 bases in the junction. The sequencing sample was made of blood buffy coat. This receptor has the CDR3 CSAAPGRGVTEAFF. Incomplete CDR3 DNA: TGCAGTGCTGCCCCGGGCAGGGGGGTCACTGAA.